These 20 T cell receptor beta chains were sequenced from one sample in a study of T cells in localized non-small cell lung cancer. The table came from immunoSEQ multiplex PCR; TCRdb's copy has only in-frame clones and leaves some out. Among roughly 20,000 clones, approximately 80% were seen once, and the ten largest hold roughly 4.5%. The input for sequencing was peripheral blood, taken before any cancer treatment. The origin of the receptors is a man between 40 and 70 years old with stage I lung adenocarcinoma.

The V gene is TRBV29-1, the J gene TRBJ2-1; D may match TRBD1 or TRBD2 (5 bases each). This CDR3 region has 15 residues. Deletions cut 4 bases from V and 0 bases from J, with 13 bases between. Germline V gene data show CDR1 as SQVTM and CDR2 as ANQGSEA. The CDR3 loop is CSVAGDVSSYNEQFF. The CDR3 coding sequence is TGCAGCGTTGCCGGGGACGTTAGCTCCTACAATGAGCAGTTCTTC.

This clone has just a few counts. The chain employs TRBV28 and TRBJ2-2, with D uncertain. V was shortened by 5 bases and J by 1 base, with 8 bases between the two germline ends. CDR3 size: 14 residues. CDR1 MDHEN and CDR2 SYDVKM come from the germline V gene. The CDR3, as DNA: TGTGCCAGCAGTCGTCCAAGGAACACCGGGGAGCTGTTTTTT. The encoded protein is CASSRPRNTGELFF.

This sequence joins TRBV27 and TRBJ1-1; D is perhaps TRBD1 (6 bases). Per germline, CDR1 MNHEY and CDR2 SMNVEV (reference sequence). V dropped 0 bases and J dropped 8 bases, with 13 bases sitting between them. The CDR3 totals 14 residues. The CDR3 loop is CASSLSVWGAEAFF. The CDR3 DNA reads TGTGCCAGCAGTTTATCAGTTTGGGGGGCGGAAGCTTTCTTT.

V usage is TRBV5-6 and J usage is TRBJ2-5; tentatively, D is TRBD2 (6 bases). The germline gives CDR1 SGHDT, CDR2 YYEEEE. Trimming took 0 bases from V and 1 from J, leaving 10 bases between them. The CDR3 sequence is 15 residues long. CDR3 sequence (DNA): TGTGCCAGCAGCTTGGGCGAGACTAGCCAAGAGACCCAGTACTTC. This codes for CASSLGETSQETQYF.

The J gene is TRBJ2-7, the V gene TRBV5-4; TRBD2 might be the D (5 bases). Germline CDR1 is SGHNT and CDR2 is YYREEE (reference sequence). CDR3 length: 14 amino acids. V lost 2 bases and J 0 bases, leaving 9 bases between the germline ends. Here the CDR3 reads CASSFVRGSYEQYF. The CDR3 nucleotides are TGTGCCAGCAGCTTTGTCCGGGGCTCCTACGAGCAGTACTTC.

This chain links TRBV19 with TRBJ1-2; 7 bases line up with TRBD1. CDR1 and CDR2 from the germline V gene are LNHDA and SQIVND (reference sequence). V lost 3 bases to trimming and J lost 4 bases; unmatched junction nucleotides: 5. CDR3 length: 14 amino acids. CDR3: CASSIPGQLYGYTF. The CDR3 region has the DNA TGTGCCAGTAGTATCCCGGGACAGCTCTATGGCTACACCTTC.

This clone has only one observation. The genes are TRBV7-9 and TRBJ2-7, with 11 nucleotides matching TRBD1. Germline CDR1 is SEHNR and CDR2 is FQNEAQ (reference sequence). The ends lost 4 bases at V and 3 bases at J; junction bases unmatched: 2. The CDR3 runs 14 residues. The CDR3 coding sequence is TGTGCCAGCAGCTCCGGGACAGGGGGCTACGAGCAGTACTTC. Encoded protein: CASSSGTGGYEQYF.

CDR3 DNA sequence: TGTGCCAGCAGTGGCGGGACTAGCGGAACCTACGAGCAGTACTTC. Translated, it gives CASSGGTSGTYEQYF. The chain joins TRBV6-5 to TRBJ2-7; 11 positions agree with TRBD2. With 5 bases clipped from V and 2 bases from J, the junction kept 5 bases outside the gene matches. This CDR3 contains 15 residues. CDR1 MNHEY and CDR2 SVGAGI come from the germline V gene.

The chain is built from TRBV4-1 and TRBJ2-7; TRBD2 matches at 14 bases. Germline CDR1 reads MGHRA; CDR2 reads YSYEKL. The CDR3 is made up of 19 amino acids. With 3 bases clipped from V and 3 bases from J, the junction kept 13 bases outside the gene matches. This CDR3 is CASSQGLAGVYNYIYEQYF. The DNA of the CDR3 is TGCGCCAGCAGCCAGGGACTAGCGGGAGTTTACAACTATATCTACGAGCAGTACTTC.

The V gene is TRBV27, the J gene TRBJ2-6, with D perhaps TRBD1 (5 bases). Germline lookup yields CDR1 MNHEY and CDR2 SMNVEV (reference sequence). Trimming pared 5 bases from V and 2 bases from J, leaving 19 bases between. The CDR3 totals 18 residues. The CDR3 spells CASSPRQSPGTGANVLTF. The DNA of the CDR3 is TGTGCCAGCAGTCCCAGACAGTCGCCTGGAACTGGGGCCAACGTCCTGACTTTC.

The chain combines TRBV28 with TRBJ2-7, with 9 positions matching TRBD1. This CDR3 contains 14 residues. V lost 6 bases to trimming and J lost 6 bases; unmatched junction nucleotides: 9. Germline V lookup: CDR1 MDHEN, CDR2 SYDVKM. The CDR3 coding sequence is TGTGCCAGCAGGATCTCCGGGACAGGGAGCGAGCAGTACTTC. Amino acids: CASRISGTGSEQYF.

Only one count was recorded for this clone. The chain recombines TRBV28 with TRBJ2-1, with TRBD2 as a possible D gene (5 bases). V was trimmed by 1 base and J by 6 bases, leaving 10 bases between them. This CDR3 is built from 14 residues. Looked up from germline, CDR1 is MDHEN and CDR2 is SYDVKM. The CDR3 nucleotides are TGTGCCAGCAGTTTATCCCTAGCCTCCAATGAGCAGTTCTTC. It codes for CASSLSLASNEQFF.

V gene TRBV10-1 combines with J gene TRBJ2-1; D possibly corresponds to TRBD2 (5 bases). Trimming cost V 2 bases and J 14 bases, with 16 bases left between them. The CDR3 totals 13 residues. In germline, CDR1 is WNHNN, CDR2 SYGVQD (reference sequence). The CDR3 loop is CASSERTGRRKFF. The CDR3 DNA reads TGCGCCAGCAGTGAGAGGACTGGCCGGAGGAAGTTCTTC.

The V and J genes are TRBV5-6 and TRBJ2-2, with no clear D. This CDR3 spans 14 amino acids. V was shortened by 0 bases and J by 1 base, with 4 bases between the two germline ends. Germline CDR1 and CDR2: SGHDT and YYEEEE. The DNA of the CDR3 is TGTGCCAGCAGCTTGGGATGGAACACCGGGGAGCTGTTTTTT. Protein sequence: CASSLGWNTGELFF.

The genes are TRBV19 and TRBJ2-1, with a tentative D call TRBD1 (5 bases). The V and J ends lost 0 bases and 1 base respectively, with 7 bases between them. Germline loops: CDR1 LNHDA, CDR2 SQIVND (reference sequence). This CDR3 is built from 15 residues. This CDR3 reads CASSIEGPSYNEQFF. DNA of the CDR3: TGTGCCAGTAGTATAGAGGGGCCTTCCTACAATGAGCAGTTCTTC.

The J gene is TRBJ2-5, the V gene TRBV7-2, with a weak D call TRBD1 (6 bases). The V and J ends lost 5 bases and 1 base respectively, with 20 bases between them. Germline CDR1 is SGHTA and CDR2 is FQGNSA. This CDR3 spans 17 amino acids. CDR3: CASSRTERLTFQETQYF. The CDR3 coding sequence is TGTGCCAGCAGCCGGACAGAGCGACTGACTTTCCAAGAGACCCAGTACTTC.

The genes are TRBV11-2 and TRBJ1-5; TRBD1 agrees at 12 bases. Germline loops: CDR1 SGHAT, CDR2 FQNNGV. After removal of 1 base from V and 6 bases from J, the junction contained 4 bases not matched to a gene. The CDR3 runs to 16 residues. CDR3 sequence reads: CASSLGDRGLGQPQHF. As DNA, the CDR3 is TGTGCCAGCAGCTTAGGGGACAGGGGGCTTGGTCAGCCCCAGCATTTT.

J is TRBJ2-1 and V is TRBV19; 8 bases align to TRBD1. Germline CDR1 LNHDA, CDR2 SQIVND (reference sequence). The CDR3 runs to 15 residues. J lost 4 bases, V lost 3 bases, and 5 bases had no gene match. The CDR3 DNA reads TGTGCCAGTAGTATCTTCAGGGGGCGATACAATGAGCAGTTCTTC. It is translated as CASSIFRGRYNEQFF.

The chain carries TRBV27 and TRBJ2-2, with 7 bases identical to TRBD1. Germline CDR1 is MNHEY and CDR2 is SMNVEV (reference sequence). CDR3 length equals 14 residues. V was clipped by 4 bases and J by 3 bases; unmatched bases: 2. The CDR3: CASSSGQHTGELFF. The CDR3 nucleotides are TGTGCCAGCAGTTCGGGACAGCACACCGGGGAGCTGTTTTTT.

The chain uses TRBV5-6 and TRBJ1-2; 9 positions match TRBD1. The germline gives CDR1 SGHDT, CDR2 YYEEEE. CDR3 length: 14 residues. Trimming took 4 bases from V and 4 from J; bases not matched to a gene: 5. The DNA for the CDR3 is TGTGCCAGCAGCCTACAGGGGGCTGCCTATGGCTACACCTTC. The encoded protein is CASSLQGAAYGYTF.